This is a list of T cell receptor beta chains from one sample in a study of blood T cell repertoires in COVID-19. Using immunoSEQ multiplex PCR, the repertoire was profiled, and TCRdb retains in-frame clones only, with some absent. There are 150,000 to 200,000 clones in the sample; around 82% occur only once, and about a sixth lies in the top ten. Sequencing was performed on PBMCs or T cells enriched from blood (not recorded which). The receptors were sampled from a woman in her forties or fifties with acute COVID-19. Both conserved end residues are part of each CDR3. D genes are given only for firm matches. Not every row has a clone size; where given, it reads once, few, many or a size class.

abundance,v_gene,j_gene,d_gene,CDR3nt,CDR3aa
-,TRBV9,TRBJ2-1,TRBD2,TGTGCCAGCAGCGTAGCTACCGGGAGCGGGGGACCCTACAATGAGCAGTTCTTC,CASSVATGSGGPYNEQFF
-,TRBV4-1,TRBJ1-2,-,TGCGCCAGCAGCTCGGGGGATACCTATGGCTACACCTTC,CASSSGDTYGYTF
-,TRBV30,TRBJ1-2,-,TGTGCCTGGAGTCCTTCAGCCGGGACATCCTTGACCTTATATGGCTACACCTTC,CAWSPSAGTSLTLYGYTF
-,TRBV28,TRBJ2-2,-,TGTGCCAGCAGGCTACAGGGTGGGAGTACCGGGGAGCTGTTTTTT,CASRLQGGSTGELFF
few,TRBV18,TRBJ1-2,TRBD1,TGTGCCAGCTCAGCGGGACAGGACTCGACTAACTATGGCTACACCTTC,CASSAGQDSTNYGYTF
-,TRBV27,TRBJ2-5,TRBD2,TGTGCCAGCAGTCCGAGGGCGGGGGGGGAGACCCAGTACTTC,CASSPRAGGETQYF
few,TRBV28,TRBJ1-2,-,TGTGCCAGCACCCTTGGGAGGGCAGGGGAAAACTATGGCTACACCTTC,CASTLGRAGENYGYTF
-,TRBV11-2,TRBJ1-1,-,TGTGCCAGCAGCTTAGCAGGGGCGAACACTGAAGCTTTCTTT,CASSLAGANTEAFF
-,TRBV6-5,TRBJ1-1,TRBD1,TGTGCCAGCAGTTCGGGACAGGTGATCACTGAAGCTTTCTTT,CASSSGQVITEAFF
-,TRBV24-1,TRBJ2-2,-,TGTGCCACCAGTGATTTCCCAGGCGTCACCGGGGAGCTGTTTTTT,CATSDFPGVTGELFF
-,TRBV12-3/TRBV12-4,TRBJ1-5,-,TGTGCCAGCAGTTTATCCCCAGGGCCCCAGCATTTT,CASSLSPGPQHF
-,TRBV18,TRBJ1-3,-,TGTGCCAGCTCACCGGATTCCAGGGGAGGAAACACCATATATTTT,CASSPDSRGGNTIYF
few,TRBV27,TRBJ1-6,-,TGTGCCAGCAGTTTAGACAGCCCAGTGACACCCCTCCACTTT,CASSLDSPVTPLHF
-,TRBV28,TRBJ2-5,-,TGTGCCAGCAGTTCACAGGGAGTAGGGGAGACCCAGTACTTC,CASSSQGVGETQYF
-,TRBV3-1/TRBV3-2,TRBJ1-3,-,TGTGCCAGCAGCCAAGACGTTGGAAACACCATATATTTT,CASSQDVGNTIYF
-,TRBV28,TRBJ2-3,TRBD2,TGTGCCAGCAGTCGCCCTCTAGCGGGGATCACAGATACGCAGTATTTT,CASSRPLAGITDTQYF
-,TRBV16,TRBJ1-5,TRBD1,TGTGCCAGCAGCCAGCACAGGGGCGGCGTCGAAGGTCAGCCCCAGCATTTT,CASSQHRGGVEGQPQHF
-,TRBV3-1/TRBV3-2,TRBJ2-5,-,TGTGCCAGCAGCCCTAGAAGAGTGAGGGAGACCCAGTACTTC,CASSPRRVRETQYF
once,TRBV7-2,TRBJ2-3,-,TGTGCCAGCAAGCCCAGGGGGGGCACAGATACGCAGTATTTT,CASKPRGGTDTQYF
-,TRBV5-1,TRBJ2-5,-,TGCGCCAGCAGCTTGGATCCAAACCAGCAAGAGACCCAGTACTTC,CASSLDPNQQETQYF
-,TRBV2,TRBJ1-6,-,TGTGCCAGCAGTGAAGTGCAGGGTCGAAATTCACCCCTCCACTTT,CASSEVQGRNSPLHF
-,TRBV18,TRBJ2-5,TRBD2,TGTGCCAGCCAGAGCGGGGGGGCCGGTAAGGACCAAGAGACCCAGTACTTC,CASQSGGAGKDQETQYF
-,TRBV3-1/TRBV3-2,TRBJ1-2,-,TGTGCCAGCAGCCAAGTGGCACATGGCTACACCTTC,CASSQVAHGYTF
-,TRBV6-2/TRBV6-3,TRBJ1-5,-,TGTGCCAGCAGCAACAGTTTAAGCAATCAGCCCCAGCATTTT,CASSNSLSNQPQHF
once,TRBV5-6,TRBJ1-2,TRBD1,TGTGCCAGCAGCTTGTGGACAGGAAACTATGGCTACACCTTC,CASSLWTGNYGYTF
-,TRBV7-9,TRBJ1-2,-,TGTGCCAGCAGCACATATCAACTTGCCCGGCAGGGATCAGCTAACTATGGCTACACCTTC,CASSTYQLARQGSANYGYTF
few,TRBV6-5,TRBJ1-2,-,TGTGCCAGCAGTCTTACCTACAGGGCTAACTATGGCTACACCTTC,CASSLTYRANYGYTF
-,TRBV7-9,TRBJ1-4,-,TGTGCCAGCAGCCTTTACAGGGTTGGGAATGAAAAACTGTTTTTT,CASSLYRVGNEKLFF
-,TRBV3-1/TRBV3-2,TRBJ1-4,TRBD1,TGTGCCAGCAGCCAATCGGACAGGGGGCGGTCTAATGAAAAACTGTTTTTT,CASSQSDRGRSNEKLFF
-,TRBV7-9,TRBJ2-3,-,TGTGCCAGCAGCCCAAGACAGCGCTCTAAATACACAGATACGCAGTATTTT,CASSPRQRSKYTDTQYF
few,TRBV3-1/TRBV3-2,TRBJ1-1,TRBD1,TGTGCCAGCAGCCAGGGACAGGTGCGGACTGAAGCTTTCTTT,CASSQGQVRTEAFF
-,TRBV7-9,TRBJ1-1,-,TGTGCCAGCAGCTTAGGGGGGGTCGGGACTGAAGCTTTCTTT,CASSLGGVGTEAFF
-,TRBV5-6,TRBJ2-1,-,TGTGCCAGCAGCTTGCCGCAGAATGAGCAGTTCTTC,CASSLPQNEQFF
-,TRBV18,TRBJ1-6,-,TGTGCCAGCTCACCAAACCACAGGGATTCACCCCTCCACTTT,CASSPNHRDSPLHF
-,TRBV30,TRBJ1-2,TRBD1,TGTGCCTGGAGACCACGTACCACCCGGGACAGGGGGCATGGCTACACCTTC,CAWRPRTTRDRGHGYTF
-,TRBV10-2,TRBJ2-3,TRBD2,TGCGCCAGCAGTGAGTCAGGACTAGCGGGGGGTACGCAGTATTTT,CASSESGLAGGTQYF
once,TRBV30,TRBJ1-1,-,TGTGCCTGGAGTACAGGAGCCACTGAAGCTTTCTTT,CAWSTGATEAFF
-,TRBV7-8,TRBJ2-1,-,TGTGCCAGCAGCCCCCCCCAGCGGACCTACAATGAGCAGTTCTTC,CASSPPQRTYNEQFF
-,TRBV6-5,TRBJ2-3,-,TGTGCCAGCGTATCAGGGGCTTTCACAGATACGCAGTATTTT,CASVSGAFTDTQYF
-,TRBV30,TRBJ1-6,-,TGTGCCGGGAGATATGATGAGAATTCACCCCTCCACTTT,CAGRYDENSPLHF